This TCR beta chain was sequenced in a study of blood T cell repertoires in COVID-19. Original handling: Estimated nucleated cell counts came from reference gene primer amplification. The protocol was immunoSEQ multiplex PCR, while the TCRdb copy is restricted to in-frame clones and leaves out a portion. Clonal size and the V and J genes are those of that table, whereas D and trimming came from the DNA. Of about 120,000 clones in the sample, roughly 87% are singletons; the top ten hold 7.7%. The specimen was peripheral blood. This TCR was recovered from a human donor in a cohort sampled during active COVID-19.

CDR3: CASSIRASGFRTFNEQFF. CDR3 sequence (DNA): TGTGCCAGTAGTATACGGGCTAGCGGGTTCAGAACGTTTAATGAGCAGTTCTTC. V and J are TRBV19 and TRBJ2-1; 8 nucleotides align to TRBD2. Looked up from germline, CDR1 is LNHDA and CDR2 is SQIVND (reference sequence). This CDR3 spans 18 amino acids. The V gene end was trimmed by 2 bases and the J gene end by 7 bases; junction bases not matched to a gene: 16.